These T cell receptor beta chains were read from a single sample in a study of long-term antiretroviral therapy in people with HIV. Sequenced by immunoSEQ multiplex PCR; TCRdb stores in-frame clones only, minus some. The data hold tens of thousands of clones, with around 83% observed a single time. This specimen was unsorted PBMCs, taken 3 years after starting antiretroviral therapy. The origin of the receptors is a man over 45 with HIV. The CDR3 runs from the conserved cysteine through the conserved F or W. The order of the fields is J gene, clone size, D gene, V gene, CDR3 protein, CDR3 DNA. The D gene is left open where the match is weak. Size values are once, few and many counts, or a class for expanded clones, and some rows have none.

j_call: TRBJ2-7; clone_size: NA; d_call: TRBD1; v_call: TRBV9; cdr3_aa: CASSPGQGALEQYF; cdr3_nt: TGTGCCAGCAGCCCGGGACAGGGGGCGCTTGAGCAGTACTTC
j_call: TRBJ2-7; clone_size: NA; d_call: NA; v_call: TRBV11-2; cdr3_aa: CASSLKTAYEQYF; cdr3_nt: TGTGCCAGCAGCTTAAAAACCGCCTACGAGCAGTACTTC
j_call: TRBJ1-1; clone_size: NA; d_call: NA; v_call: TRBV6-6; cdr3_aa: CASSLGRNTEAFF; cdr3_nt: TGTGCCAGCAGTCTGGGGAGAAACACTGAAGCTTTCTTT
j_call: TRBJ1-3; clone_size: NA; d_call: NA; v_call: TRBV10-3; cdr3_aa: CAILPDESFPSGNTIYF; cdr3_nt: TGTGCCATTCTCCCGGACGAGAGCTTTCCCTCTGGAAACACCATATATTTT
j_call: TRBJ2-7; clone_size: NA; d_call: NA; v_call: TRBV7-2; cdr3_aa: CASSSQAGQQEQYF; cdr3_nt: TGTGCCAGCAGCTCACAGGCCGGACAGCAAGAGCAGTACTTC
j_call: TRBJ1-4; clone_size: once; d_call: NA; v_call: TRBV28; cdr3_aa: CASSPGTSANEKLFF; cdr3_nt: TGTGCCAGCAGCCCCGGGACATCCGCTAATGAAAAACTGTTTTTT
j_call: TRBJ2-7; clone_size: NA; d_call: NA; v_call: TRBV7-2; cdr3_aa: CASSPGNSYEQYF; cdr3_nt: TGTGCCAGCAGCCCCGGGAACTCCTACGAGCAGTACTTC
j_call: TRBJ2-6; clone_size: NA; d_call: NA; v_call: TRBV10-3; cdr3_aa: CAIGGSGANVLTF; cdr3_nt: TGTGCCATCGGAGGATCTGGGGCCAACGTCCTGACTTTC
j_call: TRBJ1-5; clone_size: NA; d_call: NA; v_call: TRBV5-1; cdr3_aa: CASSPEPQGAYRDQPQHF; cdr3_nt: TGCGCCAGCAGCCCGGAGCCGCAGGGTGCCTATCGGGATCAGCCCCAGCATTTT
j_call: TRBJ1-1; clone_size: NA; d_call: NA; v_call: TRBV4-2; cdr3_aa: CASSQVPPGSNPRAFF; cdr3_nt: TGTGCCAGCAGCCAAGTCCCGCCCGGTTCGAACCCTCGAGCTTTCTTT
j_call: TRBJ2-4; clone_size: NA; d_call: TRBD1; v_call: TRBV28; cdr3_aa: CASTGQGLNIQYF; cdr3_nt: TGTGCCAGCACGGGACAGGGGTTAAACATTCAGTACTTC
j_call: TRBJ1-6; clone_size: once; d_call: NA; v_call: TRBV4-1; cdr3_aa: CASSQVLNSPLHF; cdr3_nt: TGCGCCAGCAGCCAGGTTCTTAATTCACCCCTCCACTTT
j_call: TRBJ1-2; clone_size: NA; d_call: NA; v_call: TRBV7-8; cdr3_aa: CASSPGAQGTYGYTF; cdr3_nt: TGTGCCAGCAGCCCGGGGGCACAGGGAACCTATGGCTACACCTTC